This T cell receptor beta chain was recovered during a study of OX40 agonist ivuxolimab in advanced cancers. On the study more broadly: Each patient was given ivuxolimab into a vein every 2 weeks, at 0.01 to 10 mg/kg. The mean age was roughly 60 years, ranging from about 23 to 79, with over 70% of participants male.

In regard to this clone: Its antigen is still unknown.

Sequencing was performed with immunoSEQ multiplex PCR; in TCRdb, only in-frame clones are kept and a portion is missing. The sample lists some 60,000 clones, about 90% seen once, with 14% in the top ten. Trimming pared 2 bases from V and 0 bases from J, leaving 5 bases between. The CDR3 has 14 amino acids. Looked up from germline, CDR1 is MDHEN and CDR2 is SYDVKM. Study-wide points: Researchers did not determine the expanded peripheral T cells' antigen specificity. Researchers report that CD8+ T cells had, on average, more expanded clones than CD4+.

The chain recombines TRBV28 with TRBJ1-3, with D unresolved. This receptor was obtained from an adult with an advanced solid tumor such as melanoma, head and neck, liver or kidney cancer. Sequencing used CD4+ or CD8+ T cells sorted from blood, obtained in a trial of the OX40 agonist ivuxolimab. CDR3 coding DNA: TGTGCCAGCAGTTTAGGAAGCTCTGGAAACACCATATATTTT. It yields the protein CASSLGSSGNTIYF.